This TCR beta chain was found in a study of blood T cell repertoires in COVID-19. Study in general: Nucleic acid was either cDNA or gDNA, and it came from T cells, B-cell-depleted T cells, or PBMCs.

This CDR3 contains 15 residues. Germline V gene lookup returns CDR1 KGHSH and CDR2 LQKENI. V was trimmed by 0 bases and J by 6 bases, leaving 12 bases between them. Under the authors' procedure: Counts of nucleated cells, estimated from reference gene primer amplification, were obtained. Produced via immunoSEQ multiplex PCR; TCRdb's table is partial and in-frame only. V and J calls and clone size come straight from that table; D and trimming were deduced from the DNA. The sample contains roughly 26,000 clones, 75% to 90% of which appear only once. The chain recombines TRBV18 with TRBJ2-1, with D unclear. The specimen was peripheral blood. This sequence originates from a human donor with active COVID-19. The donor label of this sample is uncertain. The CDR3 region has the DNA TGTGCCAGCTCACCACCATCACGGTCCCGCAATGAGCAGTTCTTC. It codes for CASSPPSRSRNEQFF.